This T cell receptor beta chain was identified in a study of T cells in Graves' hyperthyroidism and ophthalmopathy. Hyperthyroidism of Graves' type that showed no ophthalmopathy progression within 18 months was stable. Exclusion criteria comprised uncontrolled infection, other autoimmune disease, pregnancy or lactation. Amplified TCR beta CDR3 regions derived from RNA transcripts. TCR CDR3 regions were first amplified by RT-PCR with HTBI primers. TCRdb processed the multiplex PCR reads anew with MiXCR; each CDR3 protein has one entry. The sample shows roughly 580,000 distinct CDR3 sequences, roughly 46% of them seen only once. About this clonotype: The antigen remains undetermined.

Study findings and constraints: A model of 13 V-J features distinguished ophthalmopathy from stable hyperthyroidism.

This sequence originates from a woman aged 18-29 years with Graves' hyperthyroidism. The source material was peripheral blood or thyroid tissue (not recorded which).

The CDR3 region is CASSLGSGSNGELFF. The CDR3 nucleotides are TGTGCCAGCAGCTTAGGTAGCGGGAGTAACGGGGAGCTGTTTTTT. The chain is built from TRBV7-2 and TRBJ2-2, with 9 bases that match TRBD2. V lost 1 base, J lost 7 bases, and 4 bases stayed unmatched. The germline V gene has CDR1 SGHTA and CDR2 FQGNSA. CDR3 length: 15 amino acids.